The clone carrying this T cell receptor (beta chain) was detected only a few times. Its antigen remains unidentified. Libraries of TCR beta came from quantitative 5'-RACE with molecular barcodes. TCRdb analysed the 5' RACE reads with MiXCR anew, one entry per CDR3 protein. The data hold approximately 140,000 distinct CDR3 sequences, with around 45% observed a single time. These data originate in a study of CD8 T cells in ankylosing spondylitis. Regarding the study as a whole: Some of these motif variants have turned up before, in reports on reactive arthritis synovial fluid and blood.

The sequencing sample was made of synovial fluid, either unsorted or a sorted T cell fraction (not recorded which). This clonotype was obtained from a male donor with ankylosing spondylitis.

DNA of the CDR3: TGCGCCAGCAGCCAAGCCGGGACTAGCGGGAGATGGGAGACCCAGTACTTC. Translation gives CASSQAGTSGRWETQYF. This chain joins TRBV4-1 and TRBJ2-5, with 14 positions matching TRBD2. Germline CDR1 MGHRA, CDR2 YSYEKL. The CDR3 covers 17 residues. Trimming at V came to 1 base and at J to 5 bases, leaving 6 bases not matched to a gene.